This TCR beta chain was profiled in a study of T cell repertoires in cytomegalovirus infection. Study summary: Both CMV infection and a matching HLA type were indicated by public TCR beta signatures. Study-level points and caveats: There were carriers of CMV plus the relevant HLA, and cumulative public TCR beta family frequency identified them. There were HLA-C-restricted CMV-specific TCR beta clonotypes dominating the ex vivo response.

TCRdb re-called the reads through MiXCR, storing one row per CDR3 protein. The sample carries approximately 910,000 distinct CDR3 sequences, roughly a third recorded once. Per the germline V gene, CDR1 is MNHEY and CDR2 is SMNVEV (reference sequence). CDR3 length equals 13 residues. V was cut by 5 bases and J by 8 bases, with 15 bases left in between. On this clonotype itself: Its antigen is still unknown.

The material was cultured CD8+ T cells from PBMCs, obtained from culture after CMV antigen stimulation. V gene TRBV27 combines with J gene TRBJ1-1; no clear D gene. This clonotype was obtained from a human donor in good health (CMV status not recorded). Some clones in this sample may be carry-over from other donors' samples. The CDR3: CASSPGKAWEAFF. In nucleotides, the CDR3 is TGTGCCAGCAGTCCCGGGAAAGCCTGGGAAGCTTTCTTT.